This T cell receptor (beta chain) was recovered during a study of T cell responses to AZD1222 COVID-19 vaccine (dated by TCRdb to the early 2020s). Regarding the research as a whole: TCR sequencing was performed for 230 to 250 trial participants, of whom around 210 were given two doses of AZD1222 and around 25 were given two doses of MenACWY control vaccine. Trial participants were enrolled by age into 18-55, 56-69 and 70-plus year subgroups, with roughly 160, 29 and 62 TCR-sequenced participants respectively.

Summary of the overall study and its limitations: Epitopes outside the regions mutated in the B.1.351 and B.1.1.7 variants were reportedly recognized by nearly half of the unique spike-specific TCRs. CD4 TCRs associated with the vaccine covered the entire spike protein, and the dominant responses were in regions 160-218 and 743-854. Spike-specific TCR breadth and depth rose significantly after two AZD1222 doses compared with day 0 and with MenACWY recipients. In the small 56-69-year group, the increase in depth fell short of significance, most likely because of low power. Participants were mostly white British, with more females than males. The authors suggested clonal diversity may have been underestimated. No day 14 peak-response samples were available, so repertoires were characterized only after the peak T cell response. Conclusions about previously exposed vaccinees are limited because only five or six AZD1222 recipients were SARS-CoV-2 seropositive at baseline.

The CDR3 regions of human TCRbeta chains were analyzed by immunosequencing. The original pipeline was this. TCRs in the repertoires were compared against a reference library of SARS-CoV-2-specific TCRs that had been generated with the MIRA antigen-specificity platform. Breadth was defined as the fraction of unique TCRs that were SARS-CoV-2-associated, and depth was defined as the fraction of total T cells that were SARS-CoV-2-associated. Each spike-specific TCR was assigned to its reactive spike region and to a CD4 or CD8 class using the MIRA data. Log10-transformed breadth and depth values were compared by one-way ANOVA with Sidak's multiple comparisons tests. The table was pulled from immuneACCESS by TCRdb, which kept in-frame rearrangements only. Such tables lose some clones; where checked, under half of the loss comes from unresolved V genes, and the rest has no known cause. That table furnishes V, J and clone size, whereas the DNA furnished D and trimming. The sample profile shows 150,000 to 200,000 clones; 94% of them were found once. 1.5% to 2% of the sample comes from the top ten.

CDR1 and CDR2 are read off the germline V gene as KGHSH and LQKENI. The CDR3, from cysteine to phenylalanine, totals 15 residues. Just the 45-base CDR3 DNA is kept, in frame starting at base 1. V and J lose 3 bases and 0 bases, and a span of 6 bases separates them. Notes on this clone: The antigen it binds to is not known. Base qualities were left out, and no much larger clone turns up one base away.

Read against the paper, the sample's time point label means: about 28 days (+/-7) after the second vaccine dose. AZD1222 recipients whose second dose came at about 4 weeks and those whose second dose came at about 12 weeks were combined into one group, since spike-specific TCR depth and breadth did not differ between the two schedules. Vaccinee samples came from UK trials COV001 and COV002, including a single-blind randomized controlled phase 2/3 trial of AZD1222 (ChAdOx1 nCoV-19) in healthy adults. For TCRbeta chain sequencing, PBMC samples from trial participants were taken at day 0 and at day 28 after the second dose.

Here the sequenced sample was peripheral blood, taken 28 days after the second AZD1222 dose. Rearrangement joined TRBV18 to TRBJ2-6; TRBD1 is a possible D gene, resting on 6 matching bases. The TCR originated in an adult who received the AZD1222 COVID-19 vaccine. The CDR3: CASSPTGSGANVLTF. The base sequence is TGTGCCAGCTCACCGACAGGCTCTGGGGCCAACGTCCTGACTTTC.